There are many counts of the clone carrying this T cell receptor (beta chain). What it binds is not known. V gave up 0 bases and J gave up 2 bases, with 11 bases separating them. CDR3 length: 16 amino acids. Germline assignment: CDR1 SGHTA and CDR2 FQGNSA. These data originate in a study of T cells after yellow fever vaccination. Study results and limitations: Post-booster repertoires again held most primary-vaccination clones (just under 97% CD4, 85% to 90% CD8).

Production of TCR cDNA was by 5'RACE template switching, which also added a universal primer site and UMIs. TCRdb re-derived calls from the 5' RACE reads in MiXCR, one entry per CDR3 protein. The sample has a few hundred thousand distinct CDR3 sequences; 3.6% are singletons. This receptor was identified in a man between 18 and 29 years old who received the YFV17D yellow fever vaccine. The input for sequencing was PBMCs, taken on the day of the yellow fever booster vaccination. This rearrangement joins TRBV7-2 to TRBJ2-1, with D tentatively TRBD2 (6 bases). CDR3 in amino acids: CASSLAPRGTYNEQFF. CDR3 bases: TGTGCCAGCAGCTTAGCGCCCCGGGGGACCTACAATGAGCAGTTCTTC.